Following are 28 T cell receptor beta chains from one sample sequenced in a study of blood T cell repertoires in COVID-19. Using immunoSEQ multiplex PCR, the repertoire was profiled, and TCRdb retains in-frame clones only, with some absent. This repertoire shows 290,000 or so clones, 70% to 90% found once; its top ten account for over 1%. Sequences were obtained from peripheral blood. These receptors came from a man aged 65 to 79 with acute or convalescent COVID-19.

The chain carries TRBV30 and TRBJ2-7; 7 bases align to TRBD1. This CDR3 contains 18 residues. CDR1 is GTSNPN and CDR2 is SVGIG in the germline V gene (reference sequence). V shed 1 base, J shed 3 bases, and the junction held 18 bases outside the gene matches. The chain's CDR3 is CAWSDKLGGGTGSYEQYF. For the CDR3, the DNA is TGTGCCTGGAGTGATAAGCTAGGGGGCGGAACGGGGAGCTACGAGCAGTACTTC.

A note on this clone: Additional DNA sequences in this sample encode the identical CDR3. The chain has TRBV7-2 and TRBJ2-3; 8 bases are shared with TRBD2. Germline V lookup: CDR1 SGHTA, CDR2 FQGNSA. Trimming took 1 base from V and 3 from J; bases not matched to a gene: 3. This CDR3 has 15 residues. The CDR3 loop is CASSLGPGGTDTQYF. DNA of the CDR3: TGTGCCAGCAGCTTAGGACCGGGAGGGACAGATACGCAGTATTTT.

This clone was observed a single time. The chain joins TRBV19 to TRBJ2-1, with TRBD2 matching over 14 bases. V gave up 0 bases and J gave up 9 bases; unmatched junction bases: 1. The CDR3 extends over 15 amino acids. From germline, CDR1 is LNHDA and CDR2 SQIVND (reference sequence). Here the CDR3 DNA reads TGTGCCAGTAGTATAGAGACTAGCGGGAGGGCTGAGCAGTTCTTC. As protein: CASSIETSGRAEQFF.

The gene calls are TRBV21-1 and TRBJ1-1; the table's D call, TRBD1, has no DNA check behind it. TRBV21-1 constitutes a pseudogene. This CDR3 spans 19 amino acids. In DNA form, the CDR3 reads TGTGCCAGCAGCAGAGTCGGATGTAACAGGGGGTGGATGAACACTGAAGCTTTCTTT. Translating gives CASSRVGCNRGWMNTEAFF.

The chain employs TRBV7-2 and TRBJ2-7, with TRBD2 matching 8 bases. J lost 0 bases, V lost 0 bases, and 1 base had no gene match. Germline CDR1 and CDR2: SGHTA and FQGNSA. This CDR3 has 15 residues. CDR3 in DNA: TGTGCCAGCAGCTTAGCCGGGACTAGCTCCTACGAGCAGTACTTC. It translates to CASSLAGTSSYEQYF.

In regard to this clone: The sample contains more than one DNA sequence encoding this CDR3. This rearrangement joins TRBV6-6 to TRBJ1-2; maybe TRBD1 (5 bases). Germline V gene sequence: CDR1 MNHNY, CDR2 SVGAGI (reference sequence). Trimming removed 0 bases from V and 6 bases from J, with 8 bases in between. The CDR3 is 13 amino acids. In DNA form, the CDR3 reads TGTGCCAGCAGTTACTCCGGGGGGGATGGCTACACCTTC. Translated, it gives CASSYSGGDGYTF.

This chain uses TRBV5-4 with TRBJ1-1, with D possibly TRBD1 on 6 matching bases. Looked up from germline, CDR1 is SGHNT and CDR2 is YYREEE (reference sequence). This CDR3 is 14 amino acids long. The germline V and J ends were trimmed by 4 bases and 11 bases, with 21 bases remaining between them. CDR3 coding DNA: TGTGCCAGCAGCCTTGGTTCCGATTCAGGGGTGGCTTTCTTT. It encodes CASSLGSDSGVAFF. Full variable domain (missing parts from reference TRBV5-4 and TRBJ1-1): ETGVTQSPTHLIKTRGQQVTLRCSSQSGHNTVSWYQQALGQGPQFIFQYYREEENGRGNFPPRFSGLQFPNYSSELNVNALELDDSALYLCASSLGSDSGVAFFGQGTRLTVV.

The chain couples TRBV7-9 to TRBJ2-7, with 7 bases matching TRBD1. CDR3 length: 17 amino acids. Per germline, CDR1 SEHNR and CDR2 FQNEAQ (reference sequence). With V trimmed by 5 bases and J by 3 bases, 16 bases remained unmatched. CDR3 nucleotides: TGTGCCAGCAGCCCCCCCTTTCGCCTGGACAGGAGCTACGAGCAGTACTTC. Translated, it gives CASSPPFRLDRSYEQYF.

The DNA for the CDR3 is TGTGCCAGCTCACCCAATCTAGCGGGCGGATACAATGAGCAGTTCTTC. Protein: CASSPNLAGGYNEQFF. The V call is TRBV18, the J call TRBJ2-1; TRBD2 aligns across 8 bases. The CDR3 is made up of 16 amino acids. Germline loops: CDR1 KGHSH, CDR2 LQKENI. V shed 3 bases and J 4 bases; nucleotides not matched to a gene: 8.

The chain employs TRBV6-5 and TRBJ1-2, with a weak D call TRBD1 (6 bases). The CDR3 runs to 15 residues. Germline values: CDR1 MNHEY, CDR2 SVGAGI. Trimming took off 7 bases at V and 0 bases at J, with 15 bases between the two ends. CDR3 sequence reads: CASKYWGLANYGYTF. CDR3 sequence (DNA): TGTGCCAGCAAATATTGGGGGCTCGCTAACTATGGCTACACCTTC.

The rearrangement uses TRBV5-5 and TRBJ2-7; weak D call: TRBD1 (5 bases). V lost 3 bases and J 6 bases, leaving 13 bases between the germline ends. The CDR3 runs 13 residues. Looked up from germline, CDR1 is SGHKS and CDR2 is YYEKEE (reference sequence). CDR3: CASSSGMPSEQYF. As DNA, the CDR3 is TGTGCCAGCAGCTCAGGGATGCCCTCCGAGCAGTACTTC.

CDR3 DNA: TGTGCCAGCAGCGTAGGAGTTAGGGGACAGGGAAACTATGGCTACACCTTC. This codes for CASSVGVRGQGNYGYTF. The gene calls are TRBV9 and TRBJ1-2, with 9 bases lining up with TRBD1. Trimming at V came to 0 bases and at J to 2 bases, leaving 8 bases not matched to a gene. The CDR3 spans 17 residues. Germline loops: CDR1 SGDLS, CDR2 YYNGEE.

CDR3: CASSDPAGASPDTQYF. Written as DNA, the CDR3 is TGTGCCAGCAGTGATCCGGCGGGGGCCAGCCCAGATACGCAGTATTTT. The rearrangement joins TRBV25-1 to TRBJ2-3, with D perhaps matching TRBD2 (7 bases). Looked up from germline, CDR1 is MGHDK and CDR2 is SYGVNS. The V end lost 3 bases, the J end lost 4 bases, and 17 bases lay between the germline ends. The CDR3 is 16 amino acids. Based on the CDR3 plus reference TRBV25-1 and TRBJ2-3, the full variable domain is EADIYQTPRYLVIGTGKKITLECSQTMGHDKMYWYQQDPGMELHLIHYSYGVNSTEKGDLSSESTVSRIRTEHFPLTLESARPSHTSQYLCASSDPAGASPDTQYFGPGTRLTVL.

This CDR3 is CASSEQGVLAYEQYF. CDR3 DNA sequence: TGTGCCAGCAGTGAACAGGGGGTGTTGGCCTACGAGCAGTACTTC. This sequence joins TRBV2 and TRBJ2-7; 7 nucleotides align to TRBD1. Trimming at V came to 2 bases and at J to 2 bases, leaving 6 bases not matched to a gene. The CDR3 consists of 15 residues. Germline-derived CDR1 and CDR2 are SNHLY and FYNNEI.

This rearrangement joins TRBV4-2 to TRBJ2-3; D perhaps matches TRBD2 (5 bases). Between the trimmed V and J ends, which lost 0 bases and 11 bases, there was a span of 24 bases. Germline V gives CDR1 LGHNA, CDR2 YNFKEQ. This CDR3 comprises 17 residues. The CDR3 DNA follows: TGTGCCAGCAGCCAAGAACGCAGCGGCCCTAGAGGATTAGTGCAGTATTTT. Translation: CASSQERSGPRGLVQYF.

The chain has TRBV9 and TRBJ2-5; possible D gene TRBD1, 5 bases. Trimming took 0 bases from V and 4 from J, leaving 13 bases between them. Germline V gene data show CDR1 as SGDLS and CDR2 as YYNGEE. This CDR3 has 15 amino acids. CDR3 region: CASSVGPTGSETQYF. The CDR3 DNA reads as TGTGCCAGCAGCGTAGGGCCTACAGGCTCAGAGACCCAGTACTTC.

CDR3: CASSPQGNIQYF. The DNA for the CDR3 is TGTGCCAGCTCACCCCAGGGTAACATTCAGTACTTC. The chain couples TRBV18 to TRBJ2-4; TRBD1 is a possible D gene (5 bases). CDR3 length: 12 residues. Germline CDR1 reads KGHSH; CDR2 reads LQKENI. Trimming stripped 3 bases from V and 7 bases from J, with 7 bases between. Looking up the rest from reference TRBV18 and TRBJ2-4 gives the full variable domain: NAGVMQNPRHLVRRRGQEARLRCSPMKGHSHVYWYRQLPEEGLKFMVYLQKENIIDESGMPKERFSAEFPKEGPSILRIQQVVRGDSAAYFCASSPQGNIQYFGAGTRLSVL.

The chain recombines TRBV7-9 with TRBJ1-2, with TRBD1 matching over 9 bases. V lost 0 bases to trimming and J lost 7 bases; unmatched junction nucleotides: 9. The CDR3 is 16 amino acids. The V gene's germline CDR1 is SEHNR and CDR2 FQNEAQ (reference sequence). CDR3 nucleotides: TGTGCCAGCAGCTTAGCGTTATGGACAGGGGCGAGTGGCTACACCTTC. It is translated as CASSLALWTGASGYTF.

This rearrangement joins TRBV3-1 (or the pseudogene TRBV3-2) to TRBJ2-2; D is uncertain. The CDR3 is made up of 13 amino acids. CDR1 and CDR2 from the germline V gene are LGHDT and YNNKEL (reference sequence). V lost 2 bases to trimming and J lost 7 bases, with 8 bases between them. The CDR3 loop reads CASSQIVSGELFF. The DNA of the CDR3 is TGTGCCAGCAGCCAAATCGTGAGCGGGGAGCTGTTTTTT.

This sequence joins TRBV7-2 and TRBJ1-1, with TRBD1 matching over 7 bases. The J segment lost 4 bases and the V segment lost 8 bases, leaving 10 bases of the junction unmatched. The CDR3 runs 14 residues. Germline loops: CDR1 SGHTA, CDR2 FQGNSA. As DNA, the CDR3 is TGTGCCAGCGGGTTGACAGGGACTCCCACTGAAGCTTTCTTT. Residues: CASGLTGTPTEAFF.

The genes are TRBV13 and TRBJ1-2, with D perhaps TRBD1 (5 bases). Per the germline V gene, CDR1 is PRHDT and CDR2 is FYEKMQ (reference sequence). The CDR3 spans 16 residues. Trimming removed 0 bases at V and 6 bases at J, with 17 bases between. For the CDR3, the DNA is TGTGCCAGCAGCTTAGGCCTTGCGGGGGGAACGGATGGCTACACCTTC. It specifies CASSLGLAGGTDGYTF.

This chain joins TRBV7-2 and TRBJ2-7; D is ambiguous. V shed 1 base and J shed 1 base, with 8 bases lying between them. Germline V gene lookup returns CDR1 SGHTA and CDR2 FQGNSA. This CDR3 contains 14 residues. DNA for the CDR3: TGTGCCAGCAGCTTAGGGGTACAGTCCTACGAGCAGTACTTC. Residues: CASSLGVQSYEQYF.

In its sample, this clone was seen a few times. DNA for the CDR3: TGTGCCAGCAGACTCCCAGGGGGTTCAAGGAACACTGAAGCTTTCTTT. Translation: CASRLPGGSRNTEAFF. The rearrangement uses TRBV28 and TRBJ1-1; 7 bases match TRBD1. This CDR3 is 16 amino acids long. Losses at the gene ends were 6 bases for V and 1 base for J; bases not matched to a gene: 11. Germline assignment: CDR1 MDHEN and CDR2 SYDVKM. Together with reference TRBV28 and TRBJ1-1, the CDR3 gives the full variable domain: DVKVTQSSRYLVKRTGEKVFLECVQDMDHENMFWYRQDPGLGLRLIYFSYDVKMKEKGDIPEGYSVSREKKERFSLILESASTNQTSMYLCASRLPGGSRNTEAFFGQGTRLTVV.

This sequence joins TRBV6-2 or TRBV6-3 and TRBJ1-6; possibly TRBD1 for D (5 bases). Germline values: CDR1 MNHEY, CDR2 SVGEGT. This CDR3 has 19 amino acids. Trimming shortened V by 4 bases and J by 0 bases, and 19 bases separated the two germline ends. CDR3 coding DNA: TGTGCCAGCAGTTGGTCCATGGACACCAGGAGCTCCTATAATTCACCCCTCCACTTT. Its translation is CASSWSMDTRSSYNSPLHF.

This sequence joins TRBV6-2 or TRBV6-3 and TRBJ1-4; D is undetermined. In germline, CDR1 is MNHEY, CDR2 SVGEGT. The CDR3 length is 15 residues. V was trimmed by 6 bases and J by 1 base, leaving 12 bases between them. CDR3 nucleotide sequence: TGTGCCAGCAGCCAACTCGTGAGAACTAATGAAAAACTGTTTTTT. Its translation: CASSQLVRTNEKLFF.

CDR3 in amino acids: CASSIDNTQETQYF. In nucleotides, the CDR3 is TGTGCCAGTAGTATAGATAACACCCAAGAGACCCAGTACTTC. This chain uses TRBV19 with TRBJ2-5; no definite D call. The CDR3 contains 14 residues. CDR1 and CDR2 from the germline V gene are LNHDA and SQIVND (reference sequence). The germline V and J ends were trimmed by 0 bases and 1 base, with 6 bases remaining between them.

The chain is built from TRBV7-7 and TRBJ2-7, with 9 bases fitting TRBD1. Germline CDR1 is SSHAT and CDR2 is FNYEAQ (reference sequence). The CDR3 has 14 residues. After removal of 5 bases from V and 5 bases from J, the junction contained 7 bases not matched to a gene. The CDR3 loop reads CASSQGTGRNEQYF. The CDR3 DNA is TGTGCCAGCAGCCAAGGGACAGGGCGGAACGAGCAGTACTTC.

The rearrangement joins TRBV28 to TRBJ1-1; 9 positions match TRBD1. J was trimmed by 5 bases and V by 5 bases; bases with no gene match: 12. This CDR3 contains 16 residues. Germline CDR1 and CDR2: MDHEN and SYDVKM. DNA for the CDR3: TGTGCCAGCAGTCCTAGGGGACAGGGTGATATGACTGAAGCTTTCTTT. Translating it yields CASSPRGQGDMTEAFF.